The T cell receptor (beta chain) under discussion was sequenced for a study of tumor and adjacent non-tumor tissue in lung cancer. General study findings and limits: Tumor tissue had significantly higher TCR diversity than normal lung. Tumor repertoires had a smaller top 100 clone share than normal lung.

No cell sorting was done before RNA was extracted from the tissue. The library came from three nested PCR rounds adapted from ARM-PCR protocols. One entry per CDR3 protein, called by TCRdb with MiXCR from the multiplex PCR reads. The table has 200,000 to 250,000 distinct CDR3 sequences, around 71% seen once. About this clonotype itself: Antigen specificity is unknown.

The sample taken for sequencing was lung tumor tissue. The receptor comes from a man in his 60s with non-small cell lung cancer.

This CDR3 is CASSLDRGYQPQHF. CDR3 nucleotide sequence: TGTGCCAGCAGTCTGGACAGGGGTTATCAGCCCCAGCATTTT. The V call is TRBV12-3 or TRBV12-4, the J call TRBJ1-5; 9 nucleotides align to TRBD1. The ends lost 5 bases at V and 5 bases at J; junction bases unmatched: 4. This CDR3 comprises 14 residues.